This section outlines one T cell receptor beta chain sequence together with its context. These data come from a study of blood T cell repertoires in COVID-19. The CDR3 length is 12 residues. Germline CDR1 DFQATT, CDR2 SNEGSKA (reference sequence). Trimming cost V 3 bases and J 7 bases, with 12 bases left between them. Clones were read by immunoSEQ multiplex PCR, and TCRdb kept only the in-frame ones, dropping some. The sample holds some 450,000 clones, more than 70% seen once. The gene calls are TRBV20-1 and TRBJ1-2; D unresolved. The sequence came from a woman in her fifties or sixties with COVID-19, enrolled during active disease. The sample taken for sequencing was peripheral blood. CDR3 bases: TGCAGTGCTAGTCTGAGGGAAGGTGGCTACACCTTC. It specifies CSASLREGGYTF.